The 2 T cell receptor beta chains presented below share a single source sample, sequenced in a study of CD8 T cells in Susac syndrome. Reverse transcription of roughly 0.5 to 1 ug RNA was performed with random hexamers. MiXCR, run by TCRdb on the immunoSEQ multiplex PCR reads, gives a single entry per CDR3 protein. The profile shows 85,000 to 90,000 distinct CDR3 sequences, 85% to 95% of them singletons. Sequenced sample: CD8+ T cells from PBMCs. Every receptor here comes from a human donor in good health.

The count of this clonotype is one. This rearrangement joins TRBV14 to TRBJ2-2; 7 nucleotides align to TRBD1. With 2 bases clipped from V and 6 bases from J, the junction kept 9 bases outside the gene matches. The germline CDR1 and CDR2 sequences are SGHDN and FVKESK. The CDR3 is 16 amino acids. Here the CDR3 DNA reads TGTGCCAGCAGCCAATCCCGGGACAGCCTTGCCGGGGAGCTGTTTTTT. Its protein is CASSQSRDSLAGELFF.

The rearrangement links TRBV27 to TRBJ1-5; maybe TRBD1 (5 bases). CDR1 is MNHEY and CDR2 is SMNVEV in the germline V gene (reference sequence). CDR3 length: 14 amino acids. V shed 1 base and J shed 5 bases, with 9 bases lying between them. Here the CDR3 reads CASSLFQGYQPQHF. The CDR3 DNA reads TGTGCCAGCAGTTTATTCCAGGGATATCAGCCCCAGCATTTT.